This TCR beta chain emerged from a study of blood T cell repertoires in COVID-19. The wider study: COVID-19 samples, acute and convalescent, were from the United States, Italy and Spain. PBMCs, B-cell-depleted T cells, or T cells provided the cDNA or gDNA that made up the material.

Original analysis: Amplification of reference gene primers provided the estimated nucleated cell counts. Repertoires were generated with immunoSEQ multiplex PCR, while TCRdb's copy carries only in-frame clones and drops some. V and J calls plus clone size are reproduced from that table; the DNA served to infer D and trimming. The table has 15,000 to 20,000 clones, nearly 90% seen once. With 6 bases clipped from V and 8 bases from J, the junction kept 6 bases outside the gene matches. The CDR3 runs 13 residues. Germline CDR1 and CDR2: SGHRS and YFSETQ. The TCR originated in a human donor in a cohort sampled during active COVID-19. The sequenced sample was peripheral blood. The J gene is TRBJ2-1, the V gene TRBV5-1; 9 nucleotides align to TRBD1. CDR3 DNA: TGCGCCAGCAAAATACAGGGGGCCGATGAGCAGTTCTTC. This gives the protein CASKIQGADEQFF.